Listed below are T cell receptor beta chains from one sample, sequenced in a study of T cells after yellow fever vaccination. TCRdb ran MiXCR on the 5' RACE reads and lists one entry per CDR3 protein. Of some 220,000 distinct CDR3 sequences in the sample, approximately 3.3% were seen once. The source was CD4+ T cells sorted from PBMCs, collected 10 days after the yellow fever booster vaccination. All receptors come from a man between 18 and 35 years old who received the YFV17D yellow fever vaccine. CDR3s include the opening cysteine and the closing phenylalanine or tryptophan. D genes are given only for firm matches. Size tells how often a clone was seen (once, few, many) or the class of an expanded clone, and some rows leave it out.

J gene | V gene | D gene | clone size | CDR3 DNA | CDR3 protein
TRBJ2-6 | TRBV3-1 | TRBD1 | - | TGTGCCAGCAGCCAACGCGACAGGGTCTCTGGGGCCAACGTCCTGACTTTC | CASSQRDRVSGANVLTF
TRBJ1-1 | TRBV12-3/TRBV12-4 | TRBD1 | many | TGTGCCAGCAAGGGACAGATGAACACTGAAGCTTTCTTT | CASKGQMNTEAFF
TRBJ2-5 | TRBV9 | - | many | TGTGCCAGCAGCGTATCAGGCGGGAACCAAGAGACCCAGTACTTC | CASSVSGGNQETQYF
TRBJ2-5 | TRBV11-1 | - | many | TGTGCCAGCAGCCCCGACAGGCTCGGAACCCAGTACTTC | CASSPDRLGTQYF
TRBJ2-5 | TRBV5-1 | - | many | TGCGCCTCGGCCGTTGGGCCTCAAGAGACCCAGTACTTC | CASAVGPQETQYF
TRBJ1-2 | TRBV7-9 | - | few | TGTGCCAGCAGCTTAATAGATGGCTACACCTTC | CASSLIDGYTF
TRBJ2-7 | TRBV6-6 | TRBD1 | - | TGTGCCAGCAGCCGAGGGACAGTACAGCCTACGGAGCAGTACTTC | CASSRGTVQPTEQYF
TRBJ2-7 | TRBV27 | - | many | TGTGCCAGCAGTTTACGAGGGGTGTACTACGAGCAGTACTTC | CASSLRGVYYEQYF
TRBJ1-1 | TRBV20-1 | - | - | TGCAGTGCTAGGGACGACAGATTAAACACTGAAGCTTTCTTT | CSARDDRLNTEAFF
TRBJ1-6 | TRBV5-1 | - | many | TGCGCCAGCAGCATCGGCTATAATTCACCCCTCCACTTT | CASSIGYNSPLHF
TRBJ2-1 | TRBV12-3/TRBV12-4 | TRBD2 | many | TGTGCCAGCACCCTATTCAGCGGGGGGGCGACAGATGAGCAGTTCTTC | CASTLFSGGATDEQFF
TRBJ1-3 | TRBV6-6 | - | many | TGTGCCAGCAGTTACGGGGAGTCCGGAAACACCATATATTTT | CASSYGESGNTIYF
TRBJ2-7 | TRBV5-4 | - | many | TGTGCCAGCAGCCGGGCATCAGCGGGCAAGTCCTACGAGCAGTACTTC | CASSRASAGKSYEQYF
TRBJ2-5 | TRBV18 | - | - | TGTGCCAGCTCACCAAAGGCGGGTAGGGAGACCCAGTACTTC | CASSPKAGRETQYF
TRBJ1-6 | TRBV18 | - | - | TGTGCCAGCTCAGAAATATCACAGCCCTATAATTCACCCCTCCACTTT | CASSEISQPYNSPLHF
TRBJ2-2 | TRBV7-2 | TRBD1 | many | TGTGCCAGCAGCATACAGGGGGGAAACGGGGAGCTGTTTTTT | CASSIQGGNGELFF
TRBJ2-5 | TRBV5-6 | TRBD1 | - | TGTGCCAGCAGCCAAGGACAGGGGGTCCAAGAGACCCAGTACTTC | CASSQGQGVQETQYF
TRBJ2-1 | TRBV7-2 | TRBD2 | many | TGTGCCAGCAGCAATATGGGAGTAGCGGGGCTTCATGAGCAGTTCTTC | CASSNMGVAGLHEQFF
TRBJ1-1 | TRBV5-4 | - | - | TGTGCCAGCAGCTTCGAAGGGGCGCGGGGATTGACTGAAGCTTTCTTT | CASSFEGARGLTEAFF
TRBJ2-1 | TRBV5-4 | - | - | TGTGCCAGCAGCTCACCAACGGTGGGGCAGGGGAGGTTCTTC | CASSSPTVGQGRFF
TRBJ2-2 | TRBV27 | - | many | TGTGCCAGCAGTTTCGTGGTGGCGGGGGAGCTGTTTTTT | CASSFVVAGELFF
TRBJ2-3 | TRBV5-6 | - | many | TGTGCCAGCAGCTTAGGGGGGTATCCCACCCAGCAGCATACGCAGTATTTT | CASSLGGYPTQQHTQYF
TRBJ1-5 | TRBV6-5 | - | - | TGTGCCAGCAGTTTAAACGCGGACGGAGATCAGCCCCAGCATTTT | CASSLNADGDQPQHF